The source of this T cell receptor (beta chain) is a study of cytomegalovirus exposure and HLA in healthy donors. Study-level results: The presence/absence work took it that sequencing depth was about the same across donors. A later analysis showed HLA-associated TCR beta chains outstripping equally common others in clonal expansion. TCR beta chain V- and J-gene trimming was linked, in a later analysis, to a missense variant in DCLRE1C.

The primer mix had 60 Vbeta and 13 Jbeta primers. Here immunoSEQ multiplex PCR was the method, and the copy in TCRdb shows in-frame clones only, minus some. Of 120,000 or so clones in the sample, 70% to 80% are singletons; the top ten hold 4.5% to 5%. About this clone: The antigen is not known.

What was sequenced was PBMCs. The sequence was collected from a man aged 50 to 60 in good health and CMV-seropositive.

In DNA form, the CDR3 reads TGCGCCAGCAGCCAAGATGTGGGGGGAAAGGGGGCCGTGAACACTGAAGCTTTCTTT. Translated, it gives CASSQDVGGKGAVNTEAFF. V and J are TRBV4-3 and TRBJ1-1, with 7 positions matching TRBD1. With V trimmed by 0 bases and J by 0 bases, 13 bases remained unmatched. Germline assignment: CDR1 LGHNA and CDR2 YSLEER. The CDR3 has 19 amino acids.